A single sample is the source of the 21 T cell receptor beta chains below, sequenced in a study of T cell responses to AZD1222 COVID-19 vaccine. The data were produced by immunoSEQ multiplex PCR, yet TCRdb's version contains in-frame clones alone and is incomplete. Of approximately 170,000 clones detected, approximately 94% appear once; the ten largest clones hold roughly 5%. This specimen consisted of peripheral blood, obtained 28 days after the second AZD1222 dose. The receptors were sampled from an adult who received the AZD1222 COVID-19 vaccine.

V and J are TRBV13 and TRBJ1-1, with D tentatively TRBD1 (6 bases). Germline V gene data show CDR1 as PRHDT and CDR2 as FYEKMQ (reference sequence). CDR3 length equals 15 residues. Trimming removed 5 bases from V and 0 bases from J, with 13 bases in between. Here the CDR3 reads CASSPRQAMNTEAFF. DNA of the CDR3: TGTGCCAGCAGCCCGCGACAGGCCATGAACACTGAAGCTTTCTTT.

This rearrangement joins TRBV2 to TRBJ2-7, with TRBD1 identical over 11 bases. Germline V lookup: CDR1 SNHLY, CDR2 FYNNEI. J gave up 6 bases and V 9 bases, and 4 bases lay outside the gene matches. The CDR3 runs to 12 residues. In DNA, the CDR3 is TGTGCCAGAGGACAGGGGGCCCTCGAGCAGTACTTC. Amino acids: CARGQGALEQYF.

J is TRBJ1-2 and V is TRBV5-4; 7 bases line up with TRBD1. The CDR3 extends over 15 amino acids. Germline CDR1 reads SGHNT; CDR2 reads YYREEE (reference sequence). The junction had 9 bases not matched to a gene; V was cut back by 5 bases and J by 2 bases. The CDR3 protein is CASRERTGLNYGYTF. CDR3 nucleotides: TGTGCCAGCAGGGAACGGACAGGTTTGAACTATGGCTACACCTTC.

V usage is TRBV30 and J usage is TRBJ2-1; TRBD2 matches at 8 bases. The junction had 8 bases not matched to a gene; V was cut back by 0 bases and J by 10 bases. Per the germline V gene, CDR1 is GTSNPN and CDR2 is SVGIG (reference sequence). The CDR3 is 14 amino acids. CDR3 in DNA: TGTGCCTGGAGTGTACGGGAGGGCCGGGAGGAGCAGTTCTTC. It translates to CAWSVREGREEQFF.

This clone was observed once. The genes are TRBV6-5 and TRBJ1-1; D is uncertain. V dropped 0 bases and J dropped 3 bases, with 5 bases sitting between them. The CDR3 runs to 13 residues. Germline V gives CDR1 MNHEY, CDR2 SVGAGI. Written as DNA, the CDR3 is TGTGCCAGCAGTTACTCGAAGTACACTGAAGCTTTCTTT. Translated: CASSYSKYTEAFF.

The CDR3 DNA reads TGTGCCAGCAGCCCCGACGCCGGGAGAAGCTCCTACAATGAGCAGTTCTTC. Protein: CASSPDAGRSSYNEQFF. The chain joins TRBV3-1 (or the pseudogene TRBV3-2) to TRBJ2-1, with a tentative D call TRBD2 (6 bases). The V gene's germline CDR1 is LGHDT and CDR2 YNNKEL (reference sequence). Trimming left V 4 bases short and J 0 bases short, with 16 bases between. CDR3 length: 17 residues.

V usage is TRBV9 and J usage is TRBJ1-2, with no clear D. CDR3 size: 15 residues. Germline-derived CDR1 and CDR2 are SGDLS and YYNGEE. V lost 4 bases and J 3 bases, leaving 16 bases between the germline ends. CDR3 DNA: TGTGCCAGCAGCCCTCGGGAGGCGGGGTACTATGGCTACACCTTC. Translating it yields CASSPREAGYYGYTF.

The chain is built from TRBV18 and TRBJ2-7; TRBD1 might be the D (6 bases). CDR3 length: 14 amino acids. V was cut by 1 base and J by 2 bases, with 9 bases left in between. The germline V gene encodes CDR1 KGHSH and CDR2 LQKENI. CDR3 DNA sequence: TGTGCCAGCTCACCACTTTCAGGGGCCTACGAGCAGTACTTC. Amino acids: CASSPLSGAYEQYF.

The chain carries TRBV5-1 and TRBJ2-5, with TRBD2 as a possible D gene (5 bases). The V gene lost 4 bases and the J gene lost 3 bases, with 16 bases spanning the gap. Germline CDR1 reads SGHRS; CDR2 reads YFSETQ. The CDR3 sequence is 15 residues long. The CDR3 nucleotides are TGCGCCAGCAGCCTACCGGACTCACCAAAAGAGACCCAGTACTTC. Residues: CASSLPDSPKETQYF.

This rearrangement joins TRBV21-1 to TRBJ1-6. TRBV21-1 represents a pseudogene. This CDR3 has 14 amino acids. This CDR3 is CASSNPDGNSPLHF. The CDR3 region has the DNA TGTGCCAGCAGCAATCCAGACGGAAATTCACCCCTCCACTTT.

The V and J genes are TRBV11-3 and TRBJ2-7, with 10 bases identical to TRBD1. The CDR3 is 14 amino acids. The germline gives CDR1 SGHNT, CDR2 YENEEA. The V gene end was trimmed by 4 bases and the J gene end by 6 bases; junction bases not matched to a gene: 6. The CDR3: CASSSGTGEVEQYF. As DNA, the CDR3 is TGTGCCAGCAGCTCCGGGACAGGGGAGGTCGAGCAGTACTTC.

The gene calls are TRBV2 and TRBJ2-7, with TRBD1 matching over 8 bases. This CDR3 has 13 residues. Germline CDR1 and CDR2: SNHLY and FYNNEI. V was clipped by 10 bases and J by 4 bases; unmatched bases: 9. CDR3 DNA sequence: TGTGCCAACGCACAGGGGGTGCATTACGAGCAGTACTTC. As protein: CANAQGVHYEQYF.

This chain links TRBV7-6 with TRBJ2-6; 9 nucleotides agree with TRBD2. This CDR3 spans 17 amino acids. Germline V gene data show CDR1 as SGHVS and CDR2 as FNYEAQ. Germline trimming cut 5 bases from V and 0 bases from J; bases unmatched to any gene: 5. The CDR3 bases are TGTGCCAGCAGCATGGGACTAGCTTACTCTGGGGCCAACGTCCTGACTTTC. Translating gives CASSMGLAYSGANVLTF.

The CDR3, as DNA: TGCGCCAGCAGTTTACAGGGACAGGGGGCCTACGAGCAGTACTTC. Its protein is CASSLQGQGAYEQYF. V gene TRBV5-1 combines with J gene TRBJ2-7; 11 nucleotides align to TRBD1. Germline CDR1 and CDR2: SGHRS and YFSETQ. This CDR3 contains 15 residues. The V gene end was trimmed by 5 bases and the J gene end by 2 bases; junction bases not matched to a gene: 6.

V and J are TRBV28 and TRBJ2-7, with D unresolved. The germline V and J ends were trimmed by 1 base and 6 bases, with 13 bases remaining between them. The CDR3 loop spans 14 amino acids. Germline-derived CDR1 and CDR2 are MDHEN and SYDVKM. The CDR3 is CASSLYGSPSEQYF. Here the CDR3 DNA reads TGTGCCAGCAGTTTATATGGAAGTCCAAGCGAGCAGTACTTC.

The rearrangement joins TRBV7-9 to TRBJ2-3, with D unresolved. This CDR3 is 12 amino acids long. The ends were cut back, 5 bases at V and 4 bases at J, with 7 bases in the middle. Germline V gene lookup returns CDR1 SEHNR and CDR2 FQNEAQ (reference sequence). CDR3 protein: CASSPNPDTQYF. CDR3 in DNA: TGTGCCAGCAGCCCAAACCCAGATACGCAGTATTTT.

The genes are TRBV19 and TRBJ1-4; TRBD1 agrees at 7 bases. This CDR3 contains 15 residues. J was trimmed by 5 bases and V by 5 bases; bases with no gene match: 8. From germline, CDR1 is LNHDA and CDR2 SQIVND (reference sequence). In DNA, the CDR3 is TGTGCCAGTAGTCCCCGGACAGGAGCGAATGAAAAACTGTTTTTT. Amino acids: CASSPRTGANEKLFF. Complete variable domain (other parts from reference TRBV19 and TRBJ1-4): DGGITQSPKYLFRKEGQNVTLSCEQNLNHDAMYWYRQDPGQGLRLIYYSQIVNDFQKGDIAEGYSVSREKKESFPLTVTSAQKNPTAFYLCASSPRTGANEKLFFGSGTQLSVL.

The chain links TRBV5-1 to TRBJ2-3; 8 bases align to TRBD2. Germline V CDR1 and CDR2: SGHRS, YFSETQ. With V trimmed by 4 bases and J by 2 bases, 6 bases remained unmatched. CDR3 length: 15 amino acids. DNA for the CDR3: TGCGCCAGCAGCCGGCAACTAGCGGACACAGATACGCAGTATTTT. Translated, it gives CASSRQLADTDTQYF.

This rearrangement joins TRBV10-3 to TRBJ2-2; D remains ambiguous. V dropped 8 bases and J dropped 2 bases, with 3 bases sitting between them. The length of the CDR3 is 11 residues. The germline V gene encodes CDR1 ENHRY and CDR2 SYGVKD. The DNA of the CDR3 is TGTGCCATCTCTAACACCGGGGAGCTGTTTTTT. Translated, it gives CAISNTGELFF.

The rearrangement links TRBV11-2 to TRBJ2-7; D might be TRBD1 (6 bases). There are 14 residues in the CDR3. Trimming pared 0 bases from V and 2 bases from J, leaving 8 bases between. The germline V gene has CDR1 SGHAT and CDR2 FQNNGV. The CDR3 DNA is TGTGCCAGCAGCTTAGACAGGGGCCCCTACGAGCAGTACTTC. This encodes CASSLDRGPYEQYF.

This clone showed up just once. The chain is built from TRBV3-1 (or the pseudogene TRBV3-2) and TRBJ2-1; the D gene is possibly TRBD2 (6 bases). CDR3 length: 16 amino acids. The V end was cut by 0 bases, the J end by 1 base, with 10 bases between. In germline, CDR1 is LGHDT, CDR2 YNNKEL (reference sequence). The CDR3 loop is CASSQDERGSYNEQFF. CDR3 DNA: TGTGCCAGCAGCCAAGACGAACGGGGGTCCTACAATGAGCAGTTCTTC.